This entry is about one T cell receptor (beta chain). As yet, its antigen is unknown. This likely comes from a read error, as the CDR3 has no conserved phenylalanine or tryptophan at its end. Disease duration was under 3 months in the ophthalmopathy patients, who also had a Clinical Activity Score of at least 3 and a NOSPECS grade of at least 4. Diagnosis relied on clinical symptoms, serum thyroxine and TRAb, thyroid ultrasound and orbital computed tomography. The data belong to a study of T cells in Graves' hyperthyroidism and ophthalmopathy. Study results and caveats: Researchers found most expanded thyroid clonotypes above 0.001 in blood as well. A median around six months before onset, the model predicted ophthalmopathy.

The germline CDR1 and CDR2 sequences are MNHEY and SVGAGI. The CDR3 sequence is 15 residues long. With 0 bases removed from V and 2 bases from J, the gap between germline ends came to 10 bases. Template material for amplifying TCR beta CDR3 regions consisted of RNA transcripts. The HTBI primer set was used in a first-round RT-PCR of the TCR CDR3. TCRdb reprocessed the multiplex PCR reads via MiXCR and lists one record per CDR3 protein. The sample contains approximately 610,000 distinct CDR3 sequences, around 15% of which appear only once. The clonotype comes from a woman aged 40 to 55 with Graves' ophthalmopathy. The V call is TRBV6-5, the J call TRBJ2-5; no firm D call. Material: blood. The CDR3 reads CASSYSIGFQETQYS. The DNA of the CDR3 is TGTGCCAGCAGTTACTCGATAGGGTTTCAAGAGACCCAGTACTCC.